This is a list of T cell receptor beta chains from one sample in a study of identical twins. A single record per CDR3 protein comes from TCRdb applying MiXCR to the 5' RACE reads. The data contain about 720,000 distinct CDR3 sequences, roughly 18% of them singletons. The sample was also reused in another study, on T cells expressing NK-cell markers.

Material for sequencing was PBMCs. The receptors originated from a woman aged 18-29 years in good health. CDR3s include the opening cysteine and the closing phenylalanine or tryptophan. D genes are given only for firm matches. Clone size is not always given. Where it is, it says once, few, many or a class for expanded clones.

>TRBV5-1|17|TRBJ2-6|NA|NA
TGCGCCAGCAGCTTGGGGGCCGGATACTCTGGGGCCAACGTCCTGACTTTC
CASSLGAGYSGANVLTF
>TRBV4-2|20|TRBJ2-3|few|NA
TGTGCCAGCACCCTAATCACCGCTGGGTTTAGGGGCACTAGCACAGATACGCAGTATTTT
CASTLITAGFRGTSTDTQYF
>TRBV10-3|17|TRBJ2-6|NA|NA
TGTGCCATCAGTTTGACCGCGACCCACTCTGGGGCCAACGTCCTGACTTTC
CAISLTATHSGANVLTF
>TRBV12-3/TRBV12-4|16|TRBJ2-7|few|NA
TGTGCCAGCAGCCCTCGAGTGGGGATAAGCTCCTACGAGCAGTACTTC
CASSPRVGISSYEQYF
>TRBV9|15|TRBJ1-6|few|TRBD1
TGTGCCAGCAGCTCTAGGGACAGGGGGTACTCACCCCTCCACTTT
CASSSRDRGYSPLHF
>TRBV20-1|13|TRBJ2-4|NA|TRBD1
TGCAGTGCTGGAGACAGGGGGCGGAACATTCAGTACTTC
CSAGDRGRNIQYF
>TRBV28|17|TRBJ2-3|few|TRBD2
TGTGCCAGCAGTCCACCGGGACTAGCGGGAGGGAGAGATACGCAGTATTTT
CASSPPGLAGGRDTQYF
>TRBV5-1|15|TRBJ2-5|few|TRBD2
TGCGCCAGCAGCTTGGCTTCCGGGACTAGGGAGACCCAGTACTTC
CASSLASGTRETQYF
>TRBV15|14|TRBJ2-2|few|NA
TGTGCCACCAGTACAGGGCCCCTGGCCGGGGAGCTGTTTTTT
CATSTGPLAGELFF
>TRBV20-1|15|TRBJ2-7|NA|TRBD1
TGCAGTGCTAGAGCCCCGGGACAGGGAATCTTCGAGCAGTACTTC
CSARAPGQGIFEQYF
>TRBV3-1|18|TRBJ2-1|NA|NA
TGTGCCAGCAGCCAAGAATCCCCGACCCGGGGGTTCTACAATGAGCAGTTCTTC
CASSQESPTRGFYNEQFF
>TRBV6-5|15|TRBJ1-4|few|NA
TGTGCCAGCAGTTACTCGCGAAGGCTTAATGAAAAACTGTTTTTT
CASSYSRRLNEKLFF
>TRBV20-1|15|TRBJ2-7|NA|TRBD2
TGCAGTGCTAGAGATCCGAGCGGGGGGAGAGACGAGCAGTACTTC
CSARDPSGGRDEQYF
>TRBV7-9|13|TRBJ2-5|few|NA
TGTGCCAGCAGCTTAGGACAGCCGGAGACCCAGTACTTC
CASSLGQPETQYF
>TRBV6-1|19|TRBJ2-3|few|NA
TGTGCCAGCAGACTACAAGGCGGCTGGGGTACGAGGGCCACAGATACGCAGTATTTT
CASRLQGGWGTRATDTQYF
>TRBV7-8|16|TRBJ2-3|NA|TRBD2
TGTGCCAGCAGCTTCAACGGGGGGACTGGGACAGATACGCAGTATTTT
CASSFNGGTGTDTQYF
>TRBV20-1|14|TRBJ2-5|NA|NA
TGCAGTGCTCCACGCCCATCCGAGGGGGAGACCCAGTACTTC
CSAPRPSEGETQYF
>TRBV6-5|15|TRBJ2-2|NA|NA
TGTGCCAGCAGTTACGTGGCAGGGCGGCCCGGGGAGCTGTTTTTT
CASSYVAGRPGELFF
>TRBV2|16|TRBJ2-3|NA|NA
TGTGCCAGCAGTGAAGGTCCGGGCACCGGGAGAGATACGCAGTATTTT
CASSEGPGTGRDTQYF
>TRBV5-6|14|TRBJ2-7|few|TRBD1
TGTGCCAGCAGGATCCGGGACAGGGGATCCGAGCAGTACTTC
CASRIRDRGSEQYF
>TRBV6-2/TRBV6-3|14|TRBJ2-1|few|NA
TGTGCCAGCAAACTAAGGGGGATTTACAATGAGCAGTTCTTC
CASKLRGIYNEQFF
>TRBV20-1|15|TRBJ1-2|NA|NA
TGCAGTGCTTACAGGTCCCTCCGAGTTGGCTATGGCTACACCTTC
CSAYRSLRVGYGYTF
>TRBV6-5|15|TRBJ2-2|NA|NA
TGTGCCAGCAGTTCCAGGACCCGGGGGACCGGGGAGCTGTTTTTT
CASSSRTRGTGELFF
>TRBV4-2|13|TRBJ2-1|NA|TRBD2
TGTGCCAGCAGCCTTAGACTAGCCAATGAGCAGTTCTTC
CASSLRLANEQFF
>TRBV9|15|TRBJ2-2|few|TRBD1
TGTGCCAGCAGCGTAGTTACAGGGGGGACCGGGGAGCTGTTTTTT
CASSVVTGGTGELFF
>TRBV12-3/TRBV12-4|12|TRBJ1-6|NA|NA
TGTGCCAGCAGCCAACCGGAGCTGCCCCTCCACTTT
CASSQPELPLHF
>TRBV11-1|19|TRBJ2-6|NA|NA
TGTGCCAGCAGCCCGGATTTTTTGAACCGTGCTCCTGGGGCCAACGTCCTGACTTTC
CASSPDFLNRAPGANVLTF
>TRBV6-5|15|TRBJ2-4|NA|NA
TGTGCCAGCAGTTACGGAGGGGGCCGGGGAAACATTCAGTACTTC
CASSYGGGRGNIQYF
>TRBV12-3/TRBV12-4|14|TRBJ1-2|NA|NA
TGTGCCAGCAGTTTGCAGGGATATAGCGATGGCTACACCTTC
CASSLQGYSDGYTF
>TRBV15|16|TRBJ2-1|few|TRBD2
TGTGCCACCAGCAGAGATGCGGGACTAGCGGCCAATGAGCAGTTCTTC
CATSRDAGLAANEQFF
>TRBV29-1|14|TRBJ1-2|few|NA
TGCAGCGTTGACAGGGGTGGATCTAACTATGGCTACACCTTC
CSVDRGGSNYGYTF
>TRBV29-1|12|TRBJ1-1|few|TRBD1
TGCAGCGTTGAGTATGGGACAGGGGAAGCTTTCTTT
CSVEYGTGEAFF
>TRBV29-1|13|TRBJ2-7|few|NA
TGCAGCGTTGGGGCAGCCCTCTCCTACGAGCAGTACTTC
CSVGAALSYEQYF
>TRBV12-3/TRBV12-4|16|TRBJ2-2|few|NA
TGTGCCAGCAGCCGACCTGGAGCAACCGCCACCGGGGAGCTGTTTTTT
CASSRPGATATGELFF
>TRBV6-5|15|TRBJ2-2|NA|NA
TGTGCCAGCAGTTACCAGGGCTTCGGCACCGGGGAGCTGTTTTTT
CASSYQGFGTGELFF
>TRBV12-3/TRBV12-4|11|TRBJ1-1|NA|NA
TGTGCCAGCAGTTCCTTCAGGGGAGCTTTCTTT
CASSSFRGAFF
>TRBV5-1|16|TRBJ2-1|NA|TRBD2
TGCGCCAGCAGCCAGGTCCTAGCGGGAGGGCGAAATGAGCAGTTCTTC
CASSQVLAGGRNEQFF
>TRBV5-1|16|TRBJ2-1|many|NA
TGCGCCAGCAGCCCTTTCGTGAGCCCCACCTACAATGAGCAGTTCTTC
CASSPFVSPTYNEQFF
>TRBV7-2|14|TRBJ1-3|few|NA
TGTGCCAGCAGCCTCCGGGTTCCAAGTAACACCATATATTTT
CASSLRVPSNTIYF
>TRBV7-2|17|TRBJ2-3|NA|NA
TGTGCCAGCAGCTTAGCGGAAGCGGAGGGCGACACAGATACGCAGTATTTT
CASSLAEAEGDTDTQYF
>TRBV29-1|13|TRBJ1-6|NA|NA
TGCAGCGTTGCGCAGGGTGGTAATTCACCCCTCCACTTT
CSVAQGGNSPLHF
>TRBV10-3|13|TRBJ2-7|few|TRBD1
TGTGCCATCAACTCCGGGACAGACTACGAGCAGTACTTC
CAINSGTDYEQYF
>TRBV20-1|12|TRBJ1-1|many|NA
TGCAGTGCTAGTTCAGGACCCACTGAAGCTTTCTTT
CSASSGPTEAFF
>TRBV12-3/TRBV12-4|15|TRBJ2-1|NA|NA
TGTGCCAGCACCACCTGGGCCACTTCCTACAATGAGCAGTTCTTC
CASTTWATSYNEQFF
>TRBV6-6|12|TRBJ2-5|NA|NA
TGTGCCAGCAGACGGACTGGGGAGACCCAGTACTTC
CASRRTGETQYF
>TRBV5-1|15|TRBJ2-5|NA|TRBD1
TGCGCCAGCAGCTTGAAGGGACAGGGGTCAGAGACCCAGTACTTC
CASSLKGQGSETQYF
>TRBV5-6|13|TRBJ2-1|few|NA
TGTGCCAGCAGCTTTCTTAGCGGCAATGAGCAGTTCTTC
CASSFLSGNEQFF
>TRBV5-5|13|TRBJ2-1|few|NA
TGTGCCAGCAGCCGCCCCTCCTACAATGAGCAGTTCTTC
CASSRPSYNEQFF
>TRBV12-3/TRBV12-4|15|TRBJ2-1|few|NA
TGTGCCAGCAGTTTCCGAACAGGGGGGGGCAATGAGCAGTTCTTC
CASSFRTGGGNEQFF
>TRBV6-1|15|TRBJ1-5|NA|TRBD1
TGTGCCAGCAGTACAAGGGACAGTCAAGAGGAGCCCCAGCATTTT
CASSTRDSQEEPQHF
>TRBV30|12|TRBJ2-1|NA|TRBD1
TGTGCCTGGAGTCACAGGGGGTATGAGCAGTTCTTC
CAWSHRGYEQFF
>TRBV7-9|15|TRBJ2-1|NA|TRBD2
TGTGCCAGCAGCTTAGTAGCGGGAGTAAGTAATGAGCAGTTCTTC
CASSLVAGVSNEQFF